The 3 T cell receptor beta chains below come from one sample, sequenced in a study of T cells after posttransplantation cyclophosphamide. The method was immunoSEQ multiplex PCR; TCRdb's version includes in-frame clones alone and lacks a portion of them. The sample holds some 40,000 clones, and no clone turns up only once. Sequences were obtained from PBMCs. Every receptor here comes from a woman between 45 and 65 years old in good health and a related stem cell transplant donor.

This clone was recorded at least ten times. This rearrangement joins TRBV9 to TRBJ1-3, with D hard to call. The CDR3 sequence is 16 residues long. Deletions cut 0 bases from V and 3 bases from J, with 13 bases between. CDR1 is SGDLS and CDR2 is YYNGEE in the germline V gene. As DNA, the CDR3 is TGTGCCAGCAGCGTAGCTACGATGGGGAGTGGAAACACCATATATTTT. Amino acid sequence: CASSVATMGSGNTIYF.

This clone was seen repeatedly, ten times or more. The genes are TRBV7-2 and TRBJ2-6; unclear D gene. The CDR3 spans 13 residues. V lost 6 bases, J lost 3 bases, and 6 bases lay in between. In germline, CDR1 is SGHTA, CDR2 FQGNSA. Here the CDR3 DNA reads TGTGCCAGCAGTTCGAGTGGGGCCAACGTCCTGACTTTC. It specifies CASSSSGANVLTF.

In its sample, this clone was seen a few times. The chain links TRBV28 to TRBJ1-2; 9 bases map to TRBD1. V was pared by 3 bases and J by 2 bases, with 7 bases of the junction left unmatched. In germline, CDR1 is MDHEN, CDR2 SYDVKM. This CDR3 is built from 16 residues. In nucleotides, the CDR3 is TGTGCCAGCAGTTTCCTCCCGGGACAGGGAAACTATGGCTACACCTTC. It codes for CASSFLPGQGNYGYTF.